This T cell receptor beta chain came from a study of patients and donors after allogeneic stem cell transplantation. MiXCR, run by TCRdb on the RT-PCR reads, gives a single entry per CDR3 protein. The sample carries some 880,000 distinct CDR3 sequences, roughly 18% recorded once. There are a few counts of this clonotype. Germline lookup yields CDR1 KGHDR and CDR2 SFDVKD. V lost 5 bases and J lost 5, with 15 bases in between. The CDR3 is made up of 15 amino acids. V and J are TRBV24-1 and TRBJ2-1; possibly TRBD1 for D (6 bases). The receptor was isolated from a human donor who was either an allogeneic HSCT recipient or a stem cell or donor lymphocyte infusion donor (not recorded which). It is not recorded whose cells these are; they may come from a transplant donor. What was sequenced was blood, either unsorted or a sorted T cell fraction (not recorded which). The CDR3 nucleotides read TGTGCCACCAGTGCAGCCGCAGGGGTACACAATGAGCAGTTCTTC. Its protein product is CATSAAAGVHNEQFF.